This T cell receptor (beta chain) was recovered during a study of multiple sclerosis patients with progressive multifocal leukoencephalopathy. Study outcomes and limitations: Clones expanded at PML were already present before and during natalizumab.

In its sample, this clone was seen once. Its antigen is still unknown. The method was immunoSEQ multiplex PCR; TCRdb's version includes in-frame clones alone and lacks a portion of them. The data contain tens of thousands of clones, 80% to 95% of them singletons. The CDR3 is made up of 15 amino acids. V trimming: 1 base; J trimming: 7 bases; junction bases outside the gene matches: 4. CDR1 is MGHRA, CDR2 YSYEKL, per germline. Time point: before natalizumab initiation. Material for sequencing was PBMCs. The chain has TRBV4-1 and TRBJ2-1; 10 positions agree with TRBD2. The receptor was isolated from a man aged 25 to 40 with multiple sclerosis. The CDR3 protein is CASSQGLAGENEQFF. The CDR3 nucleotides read TGCGCCAGCAGCCAAGGGCTAGCGGGAGAGAATGAGCAGTTCTTC.